This T cell receptor beta chain was recorded in a study of cytomegalovirus exposure and HLA in healthy donors. V lost 4 bases, J lost 0 bases, and 2 bases stayed unmatched. Germline V gene lookup returns CDR1 ENHRY and CDR2 SYGVKD. The CDR3 sequence is 15 residues long. General study points: The authors enumerated some 170 TCR beta chains as linked to cytomegalovirus. With high specificity and sensitivity, the classifier reportedly diagnosed cytomegalovirus status. For most TCR sequences rarity was the rule, although some public TCRs occurred in many donors. Three of the chains that were CMV-associated were confirmed in vitro to be specific for CMV antigens.

Concerning this clone itself: The antigen remains undetermined.

TCRdb's table, derived via immunoSEQ multiplex PCR, lists solely in-frame clones and lacks some. This table has under 100,000 clones, 96% appearing once. The clonotype originates from a man aged 18-30 years in good health and CMV-seronegative. V gene TRBV10-3 combines with J gene TRBJ2-2, with 7 bases aligning to TRBD1. What was sequenced was PBMCs. The CDR3 loop reads CAISAQGANTGELFF. The DNA of the CDR3 is TGTGCCATCAGTGCCCAGGGGGCGAACACCGGGGAGCTGTTTTTT.